What follows are 27 T cell receptor beta chains derived from one specimen sequenced in a study of blood T cell repertoires in COVID-19. Profiled with immunoSEQ multiplex PCR; TCRdb holds only in-frame clones, not every one. The sample has 200,000 to 250,000 clones; approximately 84% are singletons. The sequenced material came from peripheral blood. The receptors shown here come from a man over 45 who had recovered from COVID-19.

The gene calls are TRBV28 and TRBJ2-7; TRBD1 agrees at 11 bases. V shed 5 bases, J shed 2 bases, and the junction held 11 bases outside the gene matches. Germline CDR1 MDHEN, CDR2 SYDVKM. The CDR3 runs 17 residues. CDR3 loop: CASSPATKGQGAYEQYF. CDR3 DNA: TGTGCCAGCAGTCCTGCAACTAAGGGACAGGGGGCCTACGAGCAGTACTTC.

V and J are TRBV28 and TRBJ2-4; TRBD2 matches at 8 bases. This CDR3 spans 15 amino acids. Germline trimming cut 2 bases from V and 2 bases from J; bases unmatched to any gene: 2. Germline assignment: CDR1 MDHEN and CDR2 SYDVKM. Here the CDR3 DNA reads TGTGCCAGCAGTTTAAGCGGGAGCACCAAAAACATTCAGTACTTC. It translates to CASSLSGSTKNIQYF.

In DNA, the CDR3 is TGCAGCGTTGAATTCCCCCACTCTGGAAACACCATATATTTT. It is translated as CSVEFPHSGNTIYF. V gene TRBV29-1 combines with J gene TRBJ1-3; D gene uncertain. The CDR3 contains 14 residues. Trimming removed 2 bases at V and 0 bases at J, with 8 bases between. The V gene's germline CDR1 is SQVTM and CDR2 ANQGSEA.

The CDR3 nucleotides read TGCGCCAGCAGCTTGAAAGGGAGCTCCTACGAGCAGTACTTC. It yields the protein CASSLKGSSYEQYF. This sequence joins TRBV5-1 and TRBJ2-7; D possibly corresponds to TRBD2 (5 bases). V lost 1 base and J lost 0, with 8 bases in between. Germline V gene lookup returns CDR1 SGHRS and CDR2 YFSETQ. The CDR3 spans 14 residues.

This chain joins TRBV19 and TRBJ2-1; a weak D match, TRBD1 (6 bases). Germline V gene data show CDR1 as LNHDA and CDR2 as SQIVND (reference sequence). The CDR3 is 15 amino acids. Trimming took off 1 base at V and 4 bases at J, with 11 bases between the two ends. The CDR3 DNA reads as TGTGCCAGTAGTATAGGCGGACAGATATACAATGAGCAGTTCTTC. It is translated as CASSIGGQIYNEQFF. The whole variable domain, remainder taken from reference TRBV19 and TRBJ2-1, is DGGITQSPKYLFRKEGQNVTLSCEQNLNHDAMYWYRQDPGQGLRLIYYSQIVNDFQKGDIAEGYSVSREKKESFPLTVTSAQKNPTAFYLCASSIGGQIYNEQFFGPGTRLTVL.

The V gene is TRBV29-1, the J gene TRBJ2-2; 11 bases are shared with TRBD2. With V trimmed by 7 bases and J by 4 bases, 5 bases remained unmatched. From germline, CDR1 is SQVTM and CDR2 ANQGSEA. The CDR3 runs 14 residues. CDR3 in DNA: TGCAGCGGGACCGGGACTAGCGGCACCGGGGAGCTGTTTTTT. Its translation: CSGTGTSGTGELFF.

The rearrangement uses TRBV15 and TRBJ1-2, with D possibly matching TRBD1 (5 bases). The germline V gene encodes CDR1 LNHNV and CDR2 YYDKDF (reference sequence). V was cut by 4 bases and J by 8 bases, with 23 bases left in between. The CDR3 covers 16 residues. The CDR3 DNA sequence: TGTGCCACCAGCACCCCCGGGAGAGGAGGGGAGGGCGGCTACACCTTC. The encoded protein is CATSTPGRGGEGGYTF.

This clone was seen a handful of times. This rearrangement joins TRBV29-1 to TRBJ2-5; D might be TRBD1 (6 bases). CDR1 is SQVTM, CDR2 ANQGSEA, per germline. CDR3 length: 13 residues. Trimming took off 1 base at V and 5 bases at J, with 11 bases between the two ends. The DNA for the CDR3 is TGCAGCGTTGAAGTTACAGGGCCTGAGACCCAGTACTTC. This sequence encodes CSVEVTGPETQYF.

This clone came up a few times. The chain employs TRBV7-9 and TRBJ1-4; unclear D gene. CDR3 length: 14 amino acids. The germline CDR1 and CDR2 sequences are SEHNR and FQNEAQ (reference sequence). Trimming cost V 5 bases and J 8 bases, with 15 bases left between them. CDR3 coding DNA: TGTGCCAGCAGCAGAACGGGGAAGTACGAAAAACTGTTTTTT. Protein sequence: CASSRTGKYEKLFF.

The CDR3 coding sequence is TGTGCCAGCAGCCGTGCAGTCCTCCTCACAGATACGCAGTATTTT. Its translation is CASSRAVLLTDTQYF. V is TRBV28 and J is TRBJ2-3, with unresolved D. Germline loops: CDR1 MDHEN, CDR2 SYDVKM. V lost 6 bases, J lost 2 bases, and 15 bases lay in between. The CDR3 covers 15 residues.

This chain joins TRBV7-8 and TRBJ2-1; 10 positions match TRBD2. V lost 8 bases to trimming and J lost 2 bases; unmatched junction nucleotides: 9. This CDR3 spans 16 amino acids. Per the germline V gene, CDR1 is SGHVS and CDR2 is FQNEAQ. DNA for the CDR3: TGTGCCAGCCAAGAGGGAAGCGGGAGGGCCTACAATGAGCAGTTCTTC. Amino acids: CASQEGSGRAYNEQFF.

The genes are TRBV28 and TRBJ2-1; weak D call: TRBD2 (5 bases). Germline-derived CDR1 and CDR2 are MDHEN and SYDVKM. Trimming took 8 bases from V and 6 from J, leaving 14 bases between them. This CDR3 has 13 residues. CDR3 in DNA: TGTGCCAGCCGAGGGAGCGCAACCAATGAGCAGTTCTTC. This codes for CASRGSATNEQFF.

The chain joins TRBV11-2 to TRBJ1-1; 8 positions agree with TRBD1. This CDR3 comprises 15 residues. Germline loops: CDR1 SGHAT, CDR2 FQNNGV. Trimming took 5 bases from V and 3 from J; bases not matched to a gene: 8. This chain's CDR3 is CASSPLDRVYTEAFF. DNA of the CDR3: TGTGCCAGCAGCCCATTGGACAGGGTGTACACTGAAGCTTTCTTT. Combining the CDR3 with reference TRBV11-2 and TRBJ1-1 gives the whole variable domain EAGVAQSPRYKIIEKRQSVAFWCNPISGHATLYWYQQILGQGPKLLIQFQNNGVVDDSQLPKDRFSAERLKGVDSTLKIQPAKLEDSAVYLCASSPLDRVYTEAFFGQGTRLTVV.

This clone occurred once. V gene TRBV7-9 combines with J gene TRBJ2-1; D remains ambiguous. There are 14 residues in the CDR3. The V end was cut by 3 bases, the J end by 8 bases, with 14 bases between. Germline CDR1 reads SEHNR; CDR2 reads FQNEAQ (reference sequence). The CDR3 DNA follows: TGTGCCAGCAGCTTGCCTTCCGGTCGGGATGAGCAGTTCTTC. It translates to CASSLPSGRDEQFF.

The chain uses TRBV30 and TRBJ2-7; 8 nucleotides line up with TRBD1. The V and J ends lost 1 base and 3 bases, in that order; junction bases with no gene match: 8. The germline V gene encodes CDR1 GTSNPN and CDR2 SVGIG (reference sequence). This CDR3 is 15 amino acids long. CDR3 sequence: CAWSAPGTGNYEQYF. For the CDR3, the DNA is TGTGCCTGGAGTGCCCCCGGGACAGGTAACTACGAGCAGTACTTC.

The V call is TRBV3-1 (or the pseudogene TRBV3-2), the J call TRBJ1-2; a weak D match, TRBD1 (5 bases). Germline V gene sequence: CDR1 LGHDT, CDR2 YNNKEL (reference sequence). The CDR3 has 15 amino acids. The V end lost 4 bases, the J end lost 7 bases, and 19 bases lay between the germline ends. DNA for the CDR3: TGTGCCAGCAGCCGCTTCTCCGGGAGGGACGGTGGCTACACCTTC. This codes for CASSRFSGRDGGYTF.

The chain recombines TRBV6-5 with TRBJ2-1, with 8 positions matching TRBD2. CDR1 and CDR2 from the germline V gene are MNHEY and SVGAGI. With 6 bases clipped from V and 5 bases from J, the junction kept 9 bases outside the gene matches. There are 15 residues in the CDR3. In DNA form, the CDR3 reads TGTGCCAGCAGATTTGGTACTAGCGGTAACAATGAGCAGTTCTTC. It codes for CASRFGTSGNNEQFF.

The CDR3 reads CASRLGHPCGPTVTQGYEQYF. The DNA of the CDR3 is TGTGCCAGCAGGCTGGGTCACCCGTGCGGTCCCACCGTCACCCAGGGCTACGAGCAGTACTTC. The chain is built from TRBV21-1 and TRBJ2-7; the table gives TRBD1 as D, unverified against the DNA. TRBV21-1 is flagged as a pseudogene. The CDR3 loop spans 21 amino acids.

This rearrangement joins TRBV5-1 to TRBJ2-2; 8 bases fit TRBD2. Losses at the gene ends were 4 bases for V and 5 bases for J; bases not matched to a gene: 7. The germline gives CDR1 SGHRS, CDR2 YFSETQ. The CDR3 covers 15 residues. Written as DNA, the CDR3 is TGCGCCAGCAGCCCGAAGGCTAGCGGGACCGGGGAGCTGTTTTTT. It specifies CASSPKASGTGELFF.

J is TRBJ2-7 and V is TRBV6-5; 9 nucleotides agree with TRBD1. V shed 6 bases and J 0 bases; nucleotides not matched to a gene: 6. CDR1 is MNHEY, CDR2 SVGAGI, per germline. The CDR3 has 15 residues. The CDR3 nucleotides are TGTGCCAGCAGACTGGGACAGGGCAGCTCCTACGAGCAGTACTTC. Its protein product is CASRLGQGSSYEQYF.

V and J are TRBV28 and TRBJ2-3; D might be TRBD2 (6 bases). This CDR3 region has 16 residues. Germline values: CDR1 MDHEN, CDR2 SYDVKM. V was clipped by 6 bases and J by 3 bases, with 19 bases between them. CDR3 sequence: CASSWVGGGVTDTQYF. The CDR3 DNA follows: TGTGCCAGCAGCTGGGTGGGAGGCGGAGTGACAGATACGCAGTATTTT.

This clone appeared a single time. J is TRBJ2-7 and V is TRBV4-2; 7 bases line up with TRBD2. There are 13 residues in the CDR3. The V gene's germline CDR1 is LGHNA and CDR2 YNFKEQ. V lost 1 base and J lost 7; bases outside the gene matches: 4. The CDR3 sequence: CASSQAGGEEQYF. CDR3 DNA sequence: TGTGCCAGCAGCCAAGCTGGGGGGGAGGAGCAGTACTTC.

This clone was counted a few times. The rearrangement joins TRBV19 to TRBJ2-2; TRBD1 might be the D (6 bases). V was shortened by 5 bases and J by 7 bases, with 20 bases between the two germline ends. The CDR3 contains 16 residues. Germline V CDR1 and CDR2: LNHDA, SQIVND (reference sequence). The CDR3 is CASSVLLGQGNGELFF. CDR3 sequence (DNA): TGTGCCAGTAGTGTTCTACTGGGGCAGGGGAACGGGGAGCTGTTTTTT.

This chain links TRBV3-1 (or the pseudogene TRBV3-2) with TRBJ2-2; no reliable D call. Germline CDR1 and CDR2: LGHDT and YNNKEL (reference sequence). The V and J ends lost 7 bases and 0 bases respectively, with 9 bases between them. The CDR3 consists of 14 residues. CDR3 sequence: CASTLYSNTGELFF. CDR3 DNA sequence: TGTGCCAGCACCCTATACTCGAACACCGGGGAGCTGTTTTTT.

The chain combines TRBV29-1 with TRBJ1-2, with D maybe TRBD1 (6 bases). Germline V gives CDR1 SQVTM, CDR2 ANQGSEA. Between the trimmed V and J ends, which lost 4 bases and 5 bases, there was a span of 17 bases. This CDR3 spans 14 amino acids. CDR3 nucleotides: TGCAGCGTTGGCCTGGACAGCCAGAGTTATGGCTACACCTTC. This codes for CSVGLDSQSYGYTF.

The chain joins TRBV2 to TRBJ1-3; 7 bases align to TRBD1. CDR1 is SNHLY and CDR2 is FYNNEI in the germline V gene. This CDR3 is built from 15 residues. J lost 7 bases, V lost 6 bases, and 12 bases had no gene match. CDR3 sequence reads: CASRTDRVWSNTIYF. The CDR3 DNA is TGTGCCAGCAGAACCGACAGGGTATGGTCGAACACCATATATTTT.

The rearrangement uses TRBV5-1 and TRBJ2-3; 9 nucleotides match TRBD2. CDR3 size: 15 residues. Losses at the gene ends were 4 bases for V and 2 bases for J; bases not matched to a gene: 5. Germline CDR1 is SGHRS and CDR2 is YFSETQ. The CDR3 loop is CASSRAGGYTDTQYF. The DNA of the CDR3 is TGCGCCAGCAGCCGAGCGGGAGGCTACACAGATACGCAGTATTTT.